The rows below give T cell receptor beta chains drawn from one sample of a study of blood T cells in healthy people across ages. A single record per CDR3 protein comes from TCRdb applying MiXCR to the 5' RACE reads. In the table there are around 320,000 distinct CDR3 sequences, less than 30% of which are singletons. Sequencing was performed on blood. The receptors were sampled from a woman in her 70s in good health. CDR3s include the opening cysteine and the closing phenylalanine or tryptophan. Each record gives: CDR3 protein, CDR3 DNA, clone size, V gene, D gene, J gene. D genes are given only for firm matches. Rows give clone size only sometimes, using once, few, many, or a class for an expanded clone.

CASGDRDFNEQYF,TGCGCCAGCGGAGACAGGGATTTTAACGAGCAGTACTTC,.,TRBV5-1,TRBD1,TRBJ2-7
CASVGDVRYEQYF,TGTGCCAGTGTCGGGGACGTCCGCTACGAGCAGTACTTC,many,TRBV28,.,TRBJ2-7
CASSLARGQPQHF,TGTGCCAGCAGTTTAGCCAGAGGTCAGCCCCAGCATTTT,.,TRBV12-3/TRBV12-4,.,TRBJ1-5
CASSYDLGAKNIQYF,TGTGCCAGCAGTTACGATCTGGGAGCCAAAAACATTCAGTACTTC,few,TRBV6-5,.,TRBJ2-4
CASQGAGEQYF,TGTGCCAGCCAGGGGGCCGGCGAGCAGTACTTC,.,TRBV6-1,TRBD1,TRBJ2-7
CASKRGPLSNYGYTF,TGTGCCAGCAAGAGGGGTCCTTTATCTAACTATGGCTACACCTTC,few,TRBV6-2/TRBV6-3,.,TRBJ1-2
CASTLQGTVTEAFF,TGTGCCAGCACTCTACAGGGTACCGTCACTGAAGCTTTCTTT,.,TRBV28,.,TRBJ1-1
CASSWDGSYEQYF,TGCGCCAGCAGCTGGGACGGCTCCTACGAGCAGTACTTC,.,TRBV5-1,.,TRBJ2-7
CATSTRGKGDIQYF,TGTGCCACCAGTACTCGAGGAAAAGGGGACATTCAGTACTTC,.,TRBV15,.,TRBJ2-4
CATSRGGDREEKLFF,TGTGCCACCAGCAGAGGGGGGGACAGGGAGGAAAAACTGTTTTTT,few,TRBV15,TRBD1,TRBJ1-4
CASSPIKQGGLAGAEQYF,TGTGCCAGCAGCCCTATTAAACAGGGGGGACTAGCGGGAGCCGAGCAGTACTTC,.,TRBV7-2,TRBD2,TRBJ2-7
CASSPVGTSTDTQYF,TGTGCCAGCAGCCCCGTGGGCACTAGCACAGATACGCAGTATTTT,few,TRBV7-3,.,TRBJ2-3
CASSLGAGGSADTQYF,TGTGCCAGCAGCTTAGGGGCCGGCGGGAGCGCAGATACGCAGTATTTT,few,TRBV7-2,TRBD2,TRBJ2-3
CATSRDYVSWGNGYTF,TGCGCCACCAGCAGAGATTACGTTTCGTGGGGTAACGGCTACACCTTC,.,TRBV15,.,TRBJ1-2
CASSLEGGIMNTEAFF,TGCGCCAGCAGCTTGGAGGGCGGAATCATGAACACTGAAGCTTTCTTT,many,TRBV5-1,.,TRBJ1-1
CASSSPQANYGYTF,TGTGCCAGCAGCTCCCCTCAGGCTAACTATGGCTACACCTTC,few,TRBV5-5,.,TRBJ1-2
CASSEASGYSEQYF,TGCGCCAGCAGTGAGGCTAGCGGGTATTCCGAGCAGTACTTC,.,TRBV10-1,TRBD2,TRBJ2-7
CASSLPGTNTGELFF,TGTGCCAGCAGTTTACCGGGCACGAACACCGGGGAGCTGTTTTTT,.,TRBV28,.,TRBJ2-2
CSARGGNQPQHF,TGCAGTGCTAGGGGTGGGAATCAGCCCCAGCATTTT,few,TRBV20-1,.,TRBJ1-5
CSASGYLNTGELFF,TGCAGTGCTAGTGGCTATCTGAACACCGGGGAGCTGTTTTTT,few,TRBV20-1,.,TRBJ2-2
CASSPQGAIEKLFF,TGCGCCAGCAGCCCACAGGGGGCTATTGAAAAACTGTTTTTT,.,TRBV5-1,TRBD1,TRBJ1-4
CASSRRTSGGSYEQYF,TGTGCCAGCAGCCGACGGACTAGCGGGGGGTCTTACGAGCAGTACTTC,.,TRBV5-6,TRBD2,TRBJ2-7
CASSYSGDGGYTF,TGTGCCAGCAGTTATTCAGGGGACGGAGGCTACACCTTC,.,TRBV6-6,.,TRBJ1-2
CASRVRRKASYEQYF,TGTGCCAGCCGAGTAAGGAGAAAAGCCTCCTACGAGCAGTACTTC,.,TRBV5-8,.,TRBJ2-7
CASSTRDRAYSNQPQHF,TGTGCCAGTAGTACCCGGGACAGGGCCTATAGCAATCAGCCCCAGCATTTT,few,TRBV19,TRBD1,TRBJ1-5
CAGGPGTNEQYF,TGTGCCGGCGGTCCTGGGACTAACGAGCAGTACTTC,few,TRBV12-3/TRBV12-4,TRBD2,TRBJ2-7
CASSSSPPYEQYF,TGCGCCAGCAGCTCATCCCCTCCCTACGAGCAGTACTTC,.,TRBV5-1,.,TRBJ2-7
CASSETGSLNTEAFF,TGTGCCAGCAGTGAAACAGGCAGTCTGAACACTGAAGCTTTCTTT,few,TRBV25-1,.,TRBJ1-1
CASSELGTGNEKLFF,TGTGCCAGCAGTGAGCTCGGGACGGGCAATGAAAAACTGTTTTTT,.,TRBV6-1,.,TRBJ1-4
CSARGSGSYNEQFF,TGCAGTGCCAGGGGCAGCGGGAGCTACAATGAGCAGTTCTTC,.,TRBV20-1,TRBD2,TRBJ2-1
CSVLSLGRASNEQFF,TGCAGTGTCCTGTCCCTCGGGAGGGCCTCCAATGAGCAGTTCTTC,.,TRBV20-1,TRBD2,TRBJ2-1
CASSFPGTGYEQYF,TGTGCCAGCAGTTTCCCGGGGACAGGTTACGAGCAGTACTTC,.,TRBV6-6,TRBD1,TRBJ2-7
CAIRAAIQNEQYF,TGTGCCATCAGAGCCGCGATCCAAAACGAGCAGTACTTC,few,TRBV10-3,.,TRBJ2-7
CATSGSTTPFTDTQYF,TGTGCCACCAGTGGCTCGACCACCCCCTTCACAGATACGCAGTATTTT,few,TRBV24-1,.,TRBJ2-3
CASSIQKGPYEQYF,TGTGCCAGCTCAATACAGAAGGGACCCTACGAGCAGTACTTC,few,TRBV18,.,TRBJ2-7
CSARGGLAVGNEQFF,TGCAGTGCTAGAGGGGGCCTAGCGGTAGGGAATGAGCAGTTCTTC,few,TRBV20-1,TRBD2,TRBJ2-1
CASSLGTGSGTQYF,TGTGCCAGCAGTTTAGGGACAGGATCGGGTACGCAGTATTTT,many,TRBV28,TRBD1,TRBJ2-3
CSAREEGKGGYTF,TGCAGTGCTAGAGAAGAGGGCAAAGGAGGCTACACCTTC,few,TRBV20-1,.,TRBJ1-2